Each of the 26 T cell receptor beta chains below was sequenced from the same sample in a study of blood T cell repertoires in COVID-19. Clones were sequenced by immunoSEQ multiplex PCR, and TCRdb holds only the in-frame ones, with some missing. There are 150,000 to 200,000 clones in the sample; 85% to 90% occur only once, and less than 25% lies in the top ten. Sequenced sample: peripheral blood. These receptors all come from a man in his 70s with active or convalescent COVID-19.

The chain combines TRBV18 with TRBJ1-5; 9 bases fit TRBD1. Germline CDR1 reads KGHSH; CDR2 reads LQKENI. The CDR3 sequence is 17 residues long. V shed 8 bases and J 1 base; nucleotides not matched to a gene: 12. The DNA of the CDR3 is TGTGCCAGCGGGACCGGGACAGGGTTGAGGAGCAATCAGCCCCAGCATTTT. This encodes CASGTGTGLRSNQPQHF.

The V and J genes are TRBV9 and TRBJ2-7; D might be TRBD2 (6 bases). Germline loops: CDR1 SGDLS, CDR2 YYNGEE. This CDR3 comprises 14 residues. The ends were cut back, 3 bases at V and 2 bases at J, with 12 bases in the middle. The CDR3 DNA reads TGTGCCAGCAGCGCGCGGGGCAGTCCCTACGAGCAGTACTTC. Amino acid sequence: CASSARGSPYEQYF.

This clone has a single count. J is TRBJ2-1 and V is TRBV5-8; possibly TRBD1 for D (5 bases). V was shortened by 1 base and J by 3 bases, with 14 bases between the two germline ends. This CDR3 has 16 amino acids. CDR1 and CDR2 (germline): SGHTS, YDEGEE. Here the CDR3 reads CASSLYQGRNYNEQFF. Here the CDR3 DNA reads TGTGCCAGCAGCTTGTATCAGGGTCGGAACTACAATGAGCAGTTCTTC.

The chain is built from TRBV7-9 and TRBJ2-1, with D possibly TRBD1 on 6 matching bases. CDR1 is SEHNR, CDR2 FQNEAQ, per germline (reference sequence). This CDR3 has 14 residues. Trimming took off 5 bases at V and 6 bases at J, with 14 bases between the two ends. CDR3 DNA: TGTGCCAGCAGCCTAGGGACAATTGGCAATGAGCAGTTCTTC. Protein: CASSLGTIGNEQFF.

The CDR3 loop is CASSPDSGRAGADTQYF. The CDR3 DNA reads TGTGCCAGCAGCCCGGACAGCGGGAGGGCCGGCGCAGATACGCAGTATTTT. The rearrangement joins TRBV7-9 to TRBJ2-3, with TRBD2 matching 10 bases. After removal of 5 bases from V and 4 bases from J, the junction contained 12 bases not matched to a gene. Germline V CDR1 and CDR2: SEHNR, FQNEAQ (reference sequence). The CDR3 extends over 17 amino acids.

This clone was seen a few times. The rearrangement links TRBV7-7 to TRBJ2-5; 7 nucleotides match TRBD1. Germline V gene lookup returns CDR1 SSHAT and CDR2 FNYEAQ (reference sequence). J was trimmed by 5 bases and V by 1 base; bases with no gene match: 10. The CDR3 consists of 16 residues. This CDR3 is CASSLGTGWARETQYF. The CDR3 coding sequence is TGTGCCAGCAGCTTAGGGACAGGTTGGGCCAGGGAGACCCAGTACTTC.

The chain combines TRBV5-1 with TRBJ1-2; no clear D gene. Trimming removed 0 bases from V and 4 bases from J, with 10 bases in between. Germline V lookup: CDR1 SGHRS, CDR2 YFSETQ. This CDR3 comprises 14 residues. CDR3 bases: TGCGCCAGCAGCTTGGTCGGCGGCCTCTATGGCTACACCTTC. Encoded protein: CASSLVGGLYGYTF.

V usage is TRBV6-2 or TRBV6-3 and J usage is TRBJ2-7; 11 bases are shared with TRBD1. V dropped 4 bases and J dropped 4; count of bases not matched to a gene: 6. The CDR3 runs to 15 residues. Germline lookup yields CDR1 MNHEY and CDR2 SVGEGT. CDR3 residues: CASSSDGTGGYEQYF. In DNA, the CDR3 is TGTGCCAGCAGTTCGGATGGGACAGGGGGTTACGAGCAGTACTTC.

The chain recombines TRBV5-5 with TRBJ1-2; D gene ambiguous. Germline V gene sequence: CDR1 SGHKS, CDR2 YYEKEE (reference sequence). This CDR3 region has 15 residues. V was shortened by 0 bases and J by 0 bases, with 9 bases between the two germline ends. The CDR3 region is CASSLDLTANYGYTF. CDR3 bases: TGTGCCAGCAGCTTGGACCTCACTGCTAACTATGGCTACACCTTC.

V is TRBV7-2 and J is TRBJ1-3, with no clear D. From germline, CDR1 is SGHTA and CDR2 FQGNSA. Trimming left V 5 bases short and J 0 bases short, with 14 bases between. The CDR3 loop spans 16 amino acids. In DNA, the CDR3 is TGTGCCAGCAGCCCTAAAGATACCAACTCTGGAAACACCATATATTTT. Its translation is CASSPKDTNSGNTIYF.

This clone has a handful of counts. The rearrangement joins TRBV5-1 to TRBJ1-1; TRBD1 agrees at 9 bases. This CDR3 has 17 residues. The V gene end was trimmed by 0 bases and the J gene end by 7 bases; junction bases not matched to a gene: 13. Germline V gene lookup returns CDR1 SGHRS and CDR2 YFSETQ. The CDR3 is CASSLAGLGTGWGEAFF. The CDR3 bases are TGCGCCAGCAGCTTGGCCGGGCTGGGGACAGGGTGGGGTGAAGCTTTCTTT.

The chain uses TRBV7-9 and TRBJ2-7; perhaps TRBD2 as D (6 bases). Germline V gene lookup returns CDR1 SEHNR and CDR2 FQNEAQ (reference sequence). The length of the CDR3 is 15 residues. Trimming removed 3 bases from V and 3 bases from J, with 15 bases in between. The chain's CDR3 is CASSFSRDSGYEQYF. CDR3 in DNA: TGTGCCAGCAGCTTTTCCCGGGATAGCGGCTACGAGCAGTACTTC.

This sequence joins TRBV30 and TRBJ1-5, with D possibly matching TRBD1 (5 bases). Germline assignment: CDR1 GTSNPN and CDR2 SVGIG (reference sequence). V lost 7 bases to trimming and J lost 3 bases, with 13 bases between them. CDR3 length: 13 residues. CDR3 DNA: TGTGCCTCCACTTCGGGGGTCAATCAGCCCCAGCATTTT. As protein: CASTSGVNQPQHF.

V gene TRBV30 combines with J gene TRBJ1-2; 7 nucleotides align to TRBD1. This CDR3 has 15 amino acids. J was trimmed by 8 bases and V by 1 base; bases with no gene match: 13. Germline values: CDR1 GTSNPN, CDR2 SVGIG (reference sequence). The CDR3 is CAWSGRDSGFRGYTF. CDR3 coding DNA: TGTGCCTGGAGTGGACGGGACAGCGGCTTTCGGGGCTACACCTTC.

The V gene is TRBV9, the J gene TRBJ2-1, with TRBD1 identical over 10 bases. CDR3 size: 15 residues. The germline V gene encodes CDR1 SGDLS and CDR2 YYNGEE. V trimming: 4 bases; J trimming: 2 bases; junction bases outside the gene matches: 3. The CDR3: CASSSGQGAYNEQFF. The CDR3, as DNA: TGTGCCAGCAGCTCCGGACAGGGGGCCTACAATGAGCAGTTCTTC.

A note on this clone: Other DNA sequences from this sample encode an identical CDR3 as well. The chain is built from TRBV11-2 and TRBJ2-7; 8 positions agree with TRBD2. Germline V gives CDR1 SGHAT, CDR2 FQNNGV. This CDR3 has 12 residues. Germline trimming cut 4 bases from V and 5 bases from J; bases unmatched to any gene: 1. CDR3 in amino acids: CASSSGGHEQYF. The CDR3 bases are TGTGCCAGCAGCTCGGGGGGGCACGAGCAGTACTTC.

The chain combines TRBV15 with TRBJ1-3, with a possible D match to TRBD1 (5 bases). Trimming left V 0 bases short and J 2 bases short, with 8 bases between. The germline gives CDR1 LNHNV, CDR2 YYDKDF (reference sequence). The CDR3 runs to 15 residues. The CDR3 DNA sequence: TGTGCCACCAGCAGAGATAGGACACCTGGAAACACCATATATTTT. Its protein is CATSRDRTPGNTIYF.

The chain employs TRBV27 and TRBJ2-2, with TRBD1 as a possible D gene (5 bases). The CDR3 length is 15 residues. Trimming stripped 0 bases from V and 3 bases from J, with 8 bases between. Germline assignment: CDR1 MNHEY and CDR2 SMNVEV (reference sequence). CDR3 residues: CASSLSGADTGELFF. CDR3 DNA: TGTGCCAGCAGTTTATCAGGGGCCGACACCGGGGAGCTGTTTTTT.

The CDR3, as DNA: TGCGCCAGCAGCTACCTCAGGGGGGTCTCCTACAATGAGCAGTTCTTC. Its translation is CASSYLRGVSYNEQFF. This chain connects TRBV5-1 to TRBJ2-1; D might be TRBD1 (7 bases). The V end was cut by 3 bases, the J end by 0 bases, with 13 bases between. Germline V lookup: CDR1 SGHRS, CDR2 YFSETQ. The CDR3 contains 16 residues.

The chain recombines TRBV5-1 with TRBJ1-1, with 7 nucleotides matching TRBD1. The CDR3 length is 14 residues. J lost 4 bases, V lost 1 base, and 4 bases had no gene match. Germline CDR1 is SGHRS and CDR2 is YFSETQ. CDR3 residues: CASSLRGRGTEAFF. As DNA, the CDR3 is TGCGCCAGCAGCTTGAGGGGGCGAGGCACTGAAGCTTTCTTT.

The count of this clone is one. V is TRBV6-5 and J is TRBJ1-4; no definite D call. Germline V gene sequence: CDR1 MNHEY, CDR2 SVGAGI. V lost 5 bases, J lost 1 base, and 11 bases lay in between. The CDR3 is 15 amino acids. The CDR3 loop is CASSPRSVTNEKLFF. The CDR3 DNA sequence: TGTGCCAGCAGTCCCCGTTCTGTAACTAATGAAAAACTGTTTTTT.

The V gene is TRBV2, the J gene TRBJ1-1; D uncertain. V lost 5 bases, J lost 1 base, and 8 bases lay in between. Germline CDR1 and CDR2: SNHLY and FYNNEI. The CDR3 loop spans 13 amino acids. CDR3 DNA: TGTGCCAGCAGTCTTCGAGCGAACACTGAAGCTTTCTTT. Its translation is CASSLRANTEAFF.

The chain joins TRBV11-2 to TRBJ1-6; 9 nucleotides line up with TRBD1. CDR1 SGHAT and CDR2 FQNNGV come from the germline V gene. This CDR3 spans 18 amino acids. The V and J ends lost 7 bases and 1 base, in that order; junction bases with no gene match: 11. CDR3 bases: TGTGCCAGCACAGACAGGGGGAAGAAGAGATCCTATAATTCACCCCTCCACTTT. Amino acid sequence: CASTDRGKKRSYNSPLHF. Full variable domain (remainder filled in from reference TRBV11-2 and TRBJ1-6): EAGVAQSPRYKIIEKRQSVAFWCNPISGHATLYWYQQILGQGPKLLIQFQNNGVVDDSQLPKDRFSAERLKGVDSTLKIQPAKLEDSAVYLCASTDRGKKRSYNSPLHFGNGTRLTVT.

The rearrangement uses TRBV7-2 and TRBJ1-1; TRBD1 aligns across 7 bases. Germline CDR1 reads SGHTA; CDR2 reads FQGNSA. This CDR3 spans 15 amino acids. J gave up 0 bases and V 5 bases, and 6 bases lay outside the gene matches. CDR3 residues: CASSHAGGVNTEAFF. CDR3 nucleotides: TGTGCCAGCAGCCACGCAGGGGGAGTGAACACTGAAGCTTTCTTT.

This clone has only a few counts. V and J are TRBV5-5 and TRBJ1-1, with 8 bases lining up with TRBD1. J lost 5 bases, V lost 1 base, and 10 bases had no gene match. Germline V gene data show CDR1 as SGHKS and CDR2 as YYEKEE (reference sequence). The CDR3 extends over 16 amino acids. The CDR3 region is CASSLIAGGGRTEAFF. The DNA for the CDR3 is TGTGCCAGCAGCTTGATAGCAGGGGGCGGCAGGACTGAAGCTTTCTTT.

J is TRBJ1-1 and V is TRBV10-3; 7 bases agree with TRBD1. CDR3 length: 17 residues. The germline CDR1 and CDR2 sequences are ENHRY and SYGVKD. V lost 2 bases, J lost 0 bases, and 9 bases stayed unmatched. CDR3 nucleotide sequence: TGTGCCATCAGTGAGCCCCGACAGGGAGGCATGAACACTGAAGCTTTCTTT. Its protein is CAISEPRQGGMNTEAFF.